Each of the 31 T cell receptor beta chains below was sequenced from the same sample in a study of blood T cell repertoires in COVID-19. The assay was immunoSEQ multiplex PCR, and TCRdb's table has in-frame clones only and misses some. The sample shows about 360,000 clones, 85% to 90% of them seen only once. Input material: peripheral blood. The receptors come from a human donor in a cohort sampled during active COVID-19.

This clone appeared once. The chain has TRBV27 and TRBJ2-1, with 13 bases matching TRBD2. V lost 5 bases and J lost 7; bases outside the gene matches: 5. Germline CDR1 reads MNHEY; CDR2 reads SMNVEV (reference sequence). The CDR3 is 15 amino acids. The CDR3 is CASSPGTSGINEQFF. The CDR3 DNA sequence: TGTGCCAGCAGTCCCGGGACTAGCGGGATAAATGAGCAGTTCTTC.

CDR3 sequence reads: CASSARLAGSTDTQYF. The CDR3 region has the DNA TGTGCCAGCAGTGCCAGACTAGCGGGGTCCACAGATACGCAGTATTTT. The chain combines TRBV6-1 with TRBJ2-3; 11 bases map to TRBD2. The germline V gene has CDR1 MNHNS and CDR2 SASEGT. The CDR3 totals 16 residues. V was pared by 4 bases and J by 2 bases, with 5 bases of the junction left unmatched.

As DNA, the CDR3 is TGTGCCTGGAGCACCTATAATTCACCCCTCCACTTT. It codes for CAWSTYNSPLHF. The chain combines TRBV30 with TRBJ1-6, with no clear D. Trimming cost V 3 bases and J 2 bases, with 2 bases left between them. This CDR3 has 12 residues. Germline CDR1 and CDR2: GTSNPN and SVGIG (reference sequence).

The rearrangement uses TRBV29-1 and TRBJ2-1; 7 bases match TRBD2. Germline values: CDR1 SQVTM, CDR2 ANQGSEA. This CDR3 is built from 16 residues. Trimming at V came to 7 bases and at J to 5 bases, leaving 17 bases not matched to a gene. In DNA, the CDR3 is TGCAGCGCTACGACCGGATCGGCGGGAGATCACAATGAGCAGTTCTTC. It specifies CSATTGSAGDHNEQFF.

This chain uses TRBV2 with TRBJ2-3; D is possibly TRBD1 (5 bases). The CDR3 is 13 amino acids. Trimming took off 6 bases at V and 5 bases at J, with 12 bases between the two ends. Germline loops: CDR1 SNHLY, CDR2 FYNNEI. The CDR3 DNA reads TGTGCCAGCAGCACACAGGCCGGAGATACGCAGTATTTT. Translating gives CASSTQAGDTQYF.

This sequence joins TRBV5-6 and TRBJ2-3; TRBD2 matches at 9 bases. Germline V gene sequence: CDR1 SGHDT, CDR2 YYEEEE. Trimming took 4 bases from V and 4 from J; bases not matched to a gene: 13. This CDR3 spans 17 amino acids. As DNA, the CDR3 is TGTGCCAGCAGCCCCCTCGGGACTAGCAGGGGCGCAGATACGCAGTATTTT. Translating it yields CASSPLGTSRGADTQYF. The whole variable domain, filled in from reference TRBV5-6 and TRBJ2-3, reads DAGVTQSPTHLIKTRGQQVTLRCSPKSGHDTVSWYQQALGQGPQFIFQYYEEEERQRGNFPDRFSGHQFPNYSSELNVNALLLGDSALYLCASSPLGTSRGADTQYFGPGTRLTVL.

CDR3 residues: CAWSVELVDTQYF. Written as DNA, the CDR3 is TGTGCCTGGAGTGTAGAATTAGTTGATACGCAGTATTTT. The gene calls are TRBV30 and TRBJ2-3, with D unclear. CDR1 is GTSNPN, CDR2 SVGIG, per germline (reference sequence). V lost 0 bases and J 6 bases, leaving 10 bases between the germline ends. The CDR3 has 13 residues.

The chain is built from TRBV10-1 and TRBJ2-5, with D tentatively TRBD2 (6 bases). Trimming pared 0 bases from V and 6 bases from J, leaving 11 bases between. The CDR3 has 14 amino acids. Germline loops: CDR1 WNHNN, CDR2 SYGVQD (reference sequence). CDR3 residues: CASSESAGRKTQYF. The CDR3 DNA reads TGCGCCAGCAGTGAGTCGGCAGGGAGGAAGACCCAGTACTTC.

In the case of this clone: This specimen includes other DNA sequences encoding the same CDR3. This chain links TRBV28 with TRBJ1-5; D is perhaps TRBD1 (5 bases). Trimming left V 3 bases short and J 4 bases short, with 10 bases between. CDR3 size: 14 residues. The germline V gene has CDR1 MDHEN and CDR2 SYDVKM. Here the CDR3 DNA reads TGTGCCAGCAGTTTGTGGCAGGGAAATCAGCCCCAGCATTTT. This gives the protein CASSLWQGNQPQHF.

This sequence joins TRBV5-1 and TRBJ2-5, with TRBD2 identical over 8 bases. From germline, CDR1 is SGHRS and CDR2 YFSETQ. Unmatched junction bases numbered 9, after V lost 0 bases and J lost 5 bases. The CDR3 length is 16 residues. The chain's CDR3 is CASSLVPAGAGETQYF. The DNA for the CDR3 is TGCGCCAGCAGCTTGGTCCCAGCGGGAGCGGGGGAGACCCAGTACTTC.

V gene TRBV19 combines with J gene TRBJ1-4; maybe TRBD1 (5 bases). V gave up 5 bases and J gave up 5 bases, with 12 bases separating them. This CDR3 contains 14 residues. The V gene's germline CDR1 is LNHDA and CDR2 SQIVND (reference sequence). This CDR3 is CASSSDTINEKLFF. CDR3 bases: TGTGCCAGTAGTTCGGACACTATCAATGAAAAACTGTTTTTT.

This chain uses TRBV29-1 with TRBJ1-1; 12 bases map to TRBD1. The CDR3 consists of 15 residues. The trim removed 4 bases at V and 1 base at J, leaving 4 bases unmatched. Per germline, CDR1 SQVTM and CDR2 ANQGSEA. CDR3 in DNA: TGCAGCGTTGTGGGGACAGGGGGCTGGAACACTGAAGCTTTCTTT. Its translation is CSVVGTGGWNTEAFF.

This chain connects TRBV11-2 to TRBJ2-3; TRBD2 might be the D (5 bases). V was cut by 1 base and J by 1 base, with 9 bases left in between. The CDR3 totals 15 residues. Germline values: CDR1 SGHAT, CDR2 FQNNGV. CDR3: CASSLARAGTDTQYF. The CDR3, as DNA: TGTGCCAGCAGCTTAGCGAGGGCCGGCACAGATACGCAGTATTTT.

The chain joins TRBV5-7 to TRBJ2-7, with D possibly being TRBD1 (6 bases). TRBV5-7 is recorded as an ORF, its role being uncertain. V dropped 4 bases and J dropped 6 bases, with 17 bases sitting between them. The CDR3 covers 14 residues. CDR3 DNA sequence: TGTGCCAGCAGCCAGGATTACAGGGATTTCGAGCAGTACTTC. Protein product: CASSQDYRDFEQYF.

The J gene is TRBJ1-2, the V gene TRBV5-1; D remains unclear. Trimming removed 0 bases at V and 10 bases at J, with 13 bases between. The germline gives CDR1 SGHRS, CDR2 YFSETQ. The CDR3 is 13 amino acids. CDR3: CASSLGGPGDYTF. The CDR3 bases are TGCGCCAGCAGCTTGGGAGGGCCCGGGGACTACACCTTC.

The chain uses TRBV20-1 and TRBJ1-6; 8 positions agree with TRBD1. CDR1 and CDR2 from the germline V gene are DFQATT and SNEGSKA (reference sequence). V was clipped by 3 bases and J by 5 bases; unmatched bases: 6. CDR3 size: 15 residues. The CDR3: CSASPRQGNNSPLHF. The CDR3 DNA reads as TGCAGTGCTAGTCCCCGACAGGGGAATAATTCACCCCTCCACTTT.

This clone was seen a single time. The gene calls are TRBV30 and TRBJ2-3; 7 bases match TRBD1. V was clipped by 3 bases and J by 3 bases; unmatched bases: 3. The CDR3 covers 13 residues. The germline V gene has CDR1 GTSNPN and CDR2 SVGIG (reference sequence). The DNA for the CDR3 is TGTGCCTGGAGCCCACAGGGGACAGATACGCAGTATTTT. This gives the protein CAWSPQGTDTQYF.

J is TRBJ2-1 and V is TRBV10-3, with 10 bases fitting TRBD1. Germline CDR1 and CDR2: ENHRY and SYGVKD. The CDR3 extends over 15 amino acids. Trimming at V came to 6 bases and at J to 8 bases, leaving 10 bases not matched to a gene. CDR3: CAISRQGAMGYEQFF. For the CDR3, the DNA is TGTGCCATCAGCCGACAGGGGGCTATGGGTTATGAGCAGTTCTTC.

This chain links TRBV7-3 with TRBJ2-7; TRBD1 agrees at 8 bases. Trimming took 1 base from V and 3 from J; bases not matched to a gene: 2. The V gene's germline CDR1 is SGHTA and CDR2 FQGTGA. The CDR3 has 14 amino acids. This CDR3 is CASSLRDRIYEQYF. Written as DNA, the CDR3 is TGTGCCAGCAGCTTAAGGGACAGGATCTACGAGCAGTACTTC.

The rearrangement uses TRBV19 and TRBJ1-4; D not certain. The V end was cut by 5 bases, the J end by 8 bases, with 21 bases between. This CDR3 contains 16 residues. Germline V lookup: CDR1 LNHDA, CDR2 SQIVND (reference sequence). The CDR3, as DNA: TGTGCCAGTAGTTCCTGGATGGGGTCCTCGGGGGAAAAACTGTTTTTT. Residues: CASSSWMGSSGEKLFF.

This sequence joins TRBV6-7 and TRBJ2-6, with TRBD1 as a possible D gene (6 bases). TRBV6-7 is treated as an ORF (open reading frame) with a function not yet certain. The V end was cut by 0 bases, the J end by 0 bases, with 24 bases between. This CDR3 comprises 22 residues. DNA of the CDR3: TGTGCCAGCAGTTACTCGAGGGGCCCCGGACAGCCTTTCAGCTCTGGGGCCAACGTCCTGACTTTC. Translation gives CASSYSRGPGQPFSSGANVLTF.

The CDR3 bases are TGTGCCAGCAGCCCCGGGACAGATAGAACTGGAAACACCATATATTTT. Translated: CASSPGTDRTGNTIYF. This chain joins TRBV4-2 and TRBJ1-3; the match to TRBD1 covers 7 bases. The trim removed 4 bases at V and 2 bases at J, leaving 8 bases unmatched. This CDR3 is built from 16 residues. Looked up from germline, CDR1 is LGHNA and CDR2 is YNFKEQ.

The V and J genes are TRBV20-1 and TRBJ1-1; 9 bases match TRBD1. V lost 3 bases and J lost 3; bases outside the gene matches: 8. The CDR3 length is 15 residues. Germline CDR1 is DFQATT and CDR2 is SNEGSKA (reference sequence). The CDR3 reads CSASETGGGDTEAFF. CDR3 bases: TGCAGTGCTAGTGAGACAGGGGGAGGGGACACTGAAGCTTTCTTT.

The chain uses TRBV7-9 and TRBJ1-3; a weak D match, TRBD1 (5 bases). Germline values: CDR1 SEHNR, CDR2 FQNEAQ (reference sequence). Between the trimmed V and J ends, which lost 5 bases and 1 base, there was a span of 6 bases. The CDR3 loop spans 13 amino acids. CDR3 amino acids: CASSGQSGNTIYF. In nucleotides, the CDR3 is TGTGCCAGCAGCGGACAATCTGGAAACACCATATATTTT.

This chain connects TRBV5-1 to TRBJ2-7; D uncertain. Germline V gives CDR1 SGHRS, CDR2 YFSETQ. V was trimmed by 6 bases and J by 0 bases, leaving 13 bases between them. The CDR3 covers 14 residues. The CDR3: CASMVGLTSYEQYF. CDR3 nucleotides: TGCGCCAGCATGGTCGGTCTTACCTCCTACGAGCAGTACTTC.

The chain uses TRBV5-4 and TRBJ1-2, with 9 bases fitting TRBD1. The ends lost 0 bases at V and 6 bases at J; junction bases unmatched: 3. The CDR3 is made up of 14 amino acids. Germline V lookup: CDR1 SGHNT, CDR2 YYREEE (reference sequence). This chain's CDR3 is CASSLDRGRDGYTF. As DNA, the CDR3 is TGTGCCAGCAGCTTGGACAGGGGGCGGGATGGCTACACCTTC.

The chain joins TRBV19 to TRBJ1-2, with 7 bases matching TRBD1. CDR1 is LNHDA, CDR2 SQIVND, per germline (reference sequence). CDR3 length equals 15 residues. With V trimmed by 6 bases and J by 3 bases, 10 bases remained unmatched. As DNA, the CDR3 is TGTGCCAGTAGCGCTCAGACAGGGTCGGACTATGGCTACACCTTC. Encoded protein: CASSAQTGSDYGYTF.

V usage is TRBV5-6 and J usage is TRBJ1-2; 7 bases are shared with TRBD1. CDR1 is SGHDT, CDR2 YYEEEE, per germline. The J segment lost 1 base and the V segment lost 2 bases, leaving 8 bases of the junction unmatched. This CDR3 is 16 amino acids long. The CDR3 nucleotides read TGTGCCAGCAGCTTAAAAAGACAGGGATTTAACTATGGCTACACCTTC. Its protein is CASSLKRQGFNYGYTF.

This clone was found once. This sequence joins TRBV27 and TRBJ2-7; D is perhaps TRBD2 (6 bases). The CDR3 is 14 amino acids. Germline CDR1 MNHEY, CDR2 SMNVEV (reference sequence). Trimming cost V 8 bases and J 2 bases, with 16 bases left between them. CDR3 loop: CASGWGLRPYEQYF. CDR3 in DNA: TGTGCCAGCGGGTGGGGACTGCGACCCTACGAGCAGTACTTC.

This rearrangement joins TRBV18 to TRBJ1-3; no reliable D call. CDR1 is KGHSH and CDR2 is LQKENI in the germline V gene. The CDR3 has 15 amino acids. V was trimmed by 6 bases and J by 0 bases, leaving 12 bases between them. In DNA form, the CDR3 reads TGTGCCAGCTCGCGTGGGCCGCTCTCTGGAAACACCATATATTTT. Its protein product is CASSRGPLSGNTIYF.

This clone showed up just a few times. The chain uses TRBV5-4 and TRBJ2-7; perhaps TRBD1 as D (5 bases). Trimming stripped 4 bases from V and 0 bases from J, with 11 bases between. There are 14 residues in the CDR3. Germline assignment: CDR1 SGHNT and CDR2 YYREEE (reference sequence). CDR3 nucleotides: TGTGCCAGCAGCCTTGAACAGGACTCCTACGAGCAGTACTTC. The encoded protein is CASSLEQDSYEQYF.